This TCR beta chain was captured by sequencing in a study of T cells in severe cutaneous drug reactions. Study results and caveats: Blister cells averaged around 31% and PBMC roughly 5% TRBV12-4 in carbamazepine-induced Stevens-Johnson syndrome or toxic epidermal necrolysis patients.

Germline CDR1 DFQATT, CDR2 SNEGSKA (reference sequence). The CDR3 contains 15 residues. Points on this clonotype: Its antigen is as yet unknown.

Carbamazepine had induced Stevens-Johnson syndrome or toxic epidermal necrolysis in the sequenced donors. Bulk and single-cell libraries used iRepertoire multiplex PCR with TCR subtype-specific primers. TCRdb reprocessed the multiplex PCR reads and reports one entry per CDR3 protein, with no DNA. Recorded here are fewer than 11,000 distinct CDR3 sequences; the top ten clones represent over 20%. Input material: cells from a skin blister. The origin of this receptor is a human donor with Stevens-Johnson syndrome, a severe cutaneous drug reaction. This chain uses TRBV20-1 with TRBJ2-1. This chain's CDR3 is CSARDPGTAYNEQFF.